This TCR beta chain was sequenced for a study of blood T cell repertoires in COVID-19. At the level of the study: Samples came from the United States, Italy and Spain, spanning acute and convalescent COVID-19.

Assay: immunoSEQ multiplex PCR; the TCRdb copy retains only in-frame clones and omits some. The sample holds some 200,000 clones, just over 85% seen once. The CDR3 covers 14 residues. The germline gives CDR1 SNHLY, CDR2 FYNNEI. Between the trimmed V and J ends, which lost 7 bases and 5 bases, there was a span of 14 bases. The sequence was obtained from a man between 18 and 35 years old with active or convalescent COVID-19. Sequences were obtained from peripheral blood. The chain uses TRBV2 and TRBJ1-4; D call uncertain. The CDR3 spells CASMWRQTNEKLFF. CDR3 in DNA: TGTGCCAGCATGTGGCGGCAGACGAATGAAAAACTGTTTTTT. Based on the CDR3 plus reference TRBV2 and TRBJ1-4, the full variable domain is EPEVTQTPSHQVTQMGQEVILRCVPISNHLYFYWYRQILGQKVEFLVSFYNNEISEKSEIFDDQFSVERPDGSNFTLKIRSTKLEDSAMYFCASMWRQTNEKLFFGSGTQLSVL.